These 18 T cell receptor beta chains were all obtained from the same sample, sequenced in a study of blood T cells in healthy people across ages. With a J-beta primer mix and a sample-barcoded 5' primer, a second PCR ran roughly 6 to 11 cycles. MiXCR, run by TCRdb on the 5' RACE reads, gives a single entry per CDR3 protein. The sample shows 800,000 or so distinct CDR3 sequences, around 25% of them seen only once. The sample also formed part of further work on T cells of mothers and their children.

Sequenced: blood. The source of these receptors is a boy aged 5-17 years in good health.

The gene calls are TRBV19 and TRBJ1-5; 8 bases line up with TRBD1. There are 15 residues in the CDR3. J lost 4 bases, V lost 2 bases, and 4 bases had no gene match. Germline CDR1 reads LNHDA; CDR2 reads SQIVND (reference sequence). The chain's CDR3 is CASSILGTGNQPQHF. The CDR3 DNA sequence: TGTGCCAGTAGTATACTTGGGACAGGTAATCAGCCCCAGCATTTT.

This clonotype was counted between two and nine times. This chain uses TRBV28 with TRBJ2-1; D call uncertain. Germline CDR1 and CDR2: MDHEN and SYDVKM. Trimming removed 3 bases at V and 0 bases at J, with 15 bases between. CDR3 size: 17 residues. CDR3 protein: CASSFVPGRSSYNEQFF. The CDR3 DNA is TGTGCCAGCAGTTTTGTGCCCGGTAGGAGCTCCTACAATGAGCAGTTCTTC.

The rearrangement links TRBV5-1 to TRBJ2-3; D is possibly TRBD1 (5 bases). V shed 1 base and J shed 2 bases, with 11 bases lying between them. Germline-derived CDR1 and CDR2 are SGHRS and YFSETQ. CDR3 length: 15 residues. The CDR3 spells CASSLMSGNTDTQYF. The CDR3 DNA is TGCGCCAGCAGCTTGATGTCAGGGAACACAGATACGCAGTATTTT.

The CDR3 coding sequence is TGTGCCAGCAGACCTGGACAGGGCCGGGAGACCCAGTACTTC. This translates into CASRPGQGRETQYF. The chain uses TRBV7-2 and TRBJ2-5, with 8 nucleotides matching TRBD1. Germline V gene sequence: CDR1 SGHTA, CDR2 FQGNSA. Germline trimming cut 6 bases from V and 5 bases from J; bases unmatched to any gene: 8. The CDR3 is 14 residues long.

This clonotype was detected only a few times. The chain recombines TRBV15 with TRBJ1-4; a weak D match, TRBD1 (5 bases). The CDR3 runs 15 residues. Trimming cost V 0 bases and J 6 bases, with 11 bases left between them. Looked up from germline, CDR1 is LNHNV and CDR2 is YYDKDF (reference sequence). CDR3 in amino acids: CATSRDPRADEKLFF. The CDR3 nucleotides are TGTGCCACCAGCAGAGATCCCAGGGCGGATGAAAAACTGTTTTTT.

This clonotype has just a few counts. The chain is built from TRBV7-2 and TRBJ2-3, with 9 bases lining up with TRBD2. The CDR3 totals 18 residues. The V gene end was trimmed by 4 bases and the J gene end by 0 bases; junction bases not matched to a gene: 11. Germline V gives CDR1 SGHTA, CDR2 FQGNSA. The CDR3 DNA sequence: TGTGCCAGCAGCTCTCCCACTCTGCTAGCGGGGAGCACAGATACGCAGTATTTT. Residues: CASSSPTLLAGSTDTQYF.

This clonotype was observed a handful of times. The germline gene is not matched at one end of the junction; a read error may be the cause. The CDR3 region has the DNA TGTGCCGGCAGCTTAGAGGACATCCTCCTTGGTACAGATACGCAGTATTTT. It encodes CAGSLEDILLGTDTQYF. The V call is TRBV11-2, the J call TRBJ2-3; a possible D gene is TRBD1 (5 bases). CDR1 SGHAT and CDR2 FQNNGV come from the germline V gene. The length of the CDR3 is 17 residues.

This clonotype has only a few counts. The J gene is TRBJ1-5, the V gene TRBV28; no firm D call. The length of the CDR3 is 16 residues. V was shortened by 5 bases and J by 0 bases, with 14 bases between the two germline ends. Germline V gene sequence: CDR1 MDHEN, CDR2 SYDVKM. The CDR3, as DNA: TGTGCCAGCAGTCTCCAAATGGTGAATAGCAATCAGCCCCAGCATTTT. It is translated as CASSLQMVNSNQPQHF.

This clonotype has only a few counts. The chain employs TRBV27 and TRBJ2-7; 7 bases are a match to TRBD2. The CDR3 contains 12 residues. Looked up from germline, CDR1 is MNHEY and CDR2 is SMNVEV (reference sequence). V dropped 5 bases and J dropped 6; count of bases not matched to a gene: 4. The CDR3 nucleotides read TGTGCCAGCAGTCTGCCGGGGGGCGAGCAGTACTTC. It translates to CASSLPGGEQYF.

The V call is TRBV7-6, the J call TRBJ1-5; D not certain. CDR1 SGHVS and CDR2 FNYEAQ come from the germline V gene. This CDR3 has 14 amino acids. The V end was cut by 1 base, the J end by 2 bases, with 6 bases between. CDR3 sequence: CASSLVPGNQPQHF. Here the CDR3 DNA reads TGTGCCAGCAGCTTAGTCCCGGGCAATCAGCCCCAGCATTTT.

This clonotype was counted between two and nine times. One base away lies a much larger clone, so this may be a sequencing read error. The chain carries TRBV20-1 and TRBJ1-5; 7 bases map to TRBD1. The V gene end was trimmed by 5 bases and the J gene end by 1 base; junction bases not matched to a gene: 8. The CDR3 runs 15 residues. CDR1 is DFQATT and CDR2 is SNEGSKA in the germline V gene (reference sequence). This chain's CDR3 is CSAGIGGESNQPQHF. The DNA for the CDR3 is TGCAGTGCTGGTATAGGGGGCGAGAGCAATCAGCCCCAGCATTTT.

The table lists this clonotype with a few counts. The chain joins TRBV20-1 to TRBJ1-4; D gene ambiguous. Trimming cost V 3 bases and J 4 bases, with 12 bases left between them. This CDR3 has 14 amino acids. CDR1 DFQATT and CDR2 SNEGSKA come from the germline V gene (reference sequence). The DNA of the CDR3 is TGCAGTGCTAGCCTCGGGCAGTTTAATGAAAAACTGTTTTTT. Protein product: CSASLGQFNEKLFF.

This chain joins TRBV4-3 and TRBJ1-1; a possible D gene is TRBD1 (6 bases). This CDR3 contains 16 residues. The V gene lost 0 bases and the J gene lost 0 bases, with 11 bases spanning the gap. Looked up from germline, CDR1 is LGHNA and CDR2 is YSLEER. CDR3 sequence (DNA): TGCGCCAGCAGCCAAGATTGGGACAAACTGAACACTGAAGCTTTCTTT. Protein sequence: CASSQDWDKLNTEAFF.

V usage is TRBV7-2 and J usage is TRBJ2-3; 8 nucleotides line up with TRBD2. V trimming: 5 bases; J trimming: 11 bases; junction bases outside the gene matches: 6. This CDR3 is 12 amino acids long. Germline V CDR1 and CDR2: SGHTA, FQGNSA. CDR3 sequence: CASSRTGGVQYF. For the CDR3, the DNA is TGTGCCAGCAGCCGGACCGGGGGGGTGCAGTATTTT.

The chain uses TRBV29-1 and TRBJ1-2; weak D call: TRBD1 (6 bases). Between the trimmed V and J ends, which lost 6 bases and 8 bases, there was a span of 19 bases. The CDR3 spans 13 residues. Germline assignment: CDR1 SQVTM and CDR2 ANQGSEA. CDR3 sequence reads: CSVNQATGGGYTF. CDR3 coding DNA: TGCAGCGTGAACCAAGCGACAGGTGGGGGCTACACCTTC.

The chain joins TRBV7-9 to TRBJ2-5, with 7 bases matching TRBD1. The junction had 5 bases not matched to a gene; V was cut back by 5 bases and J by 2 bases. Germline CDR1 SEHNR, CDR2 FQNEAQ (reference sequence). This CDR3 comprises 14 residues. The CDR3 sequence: CASSHSDRQETQYF. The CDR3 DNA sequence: TGTGCCAGCAGCCACTCGGACAGGCAAGAGACCCAGTACTTC.

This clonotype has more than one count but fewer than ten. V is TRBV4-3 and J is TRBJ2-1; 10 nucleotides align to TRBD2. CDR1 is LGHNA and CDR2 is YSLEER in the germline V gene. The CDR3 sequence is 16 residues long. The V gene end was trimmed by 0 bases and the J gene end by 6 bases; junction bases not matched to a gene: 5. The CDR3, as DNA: TGCGCCAGCAGCCAAGATACCAGCGGGAGGGCCAATGAGCAGTTCTTC. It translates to CASSQDTSGRANEQFF.

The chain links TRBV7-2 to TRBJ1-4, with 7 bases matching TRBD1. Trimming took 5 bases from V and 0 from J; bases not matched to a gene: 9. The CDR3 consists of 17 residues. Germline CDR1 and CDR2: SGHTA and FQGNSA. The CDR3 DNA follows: TGTGCCAGCAGCCAACACGGGACAGCCGCAACTAATGAAAAACTGTTTTTT. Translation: CASSQHGTAATNEKLFF.